This TCR beta chain was documented in a study of graft-versus-host responses after intestinal transplantation. In regard to this clone: The target antigen is unknown.

The CDR3 has 16 amino acids. The germline V gene encodes CDR1 LNHNV and CDR2 YYDKDF (reference sequence). The V and J ends lost 0 bases and 5 bases respectively, with 11 bases between them. Profiled with immunoSEQ multiplex PCR; TCRdb holds only in-frame clones, not every one. The sample gives 130,000 or so clones, 92% of which show up once; roughly 0.19% is in the top ten. The source of this sequence is a human donor who received an intestinal transplant. V is TRBV15 and J is TRBJ1-6; D gene unclear. This sample comprised unstimulated CD4+ T cells sorted from spleen or lymph node cells, obtained before intestinal transplant. The CDR3 DNA reads as TGTGCCACCAGCAGAGAATCTGGACGGAATAATTCACCCCTCCACTTT. Translation gives CATSRESGRNNSPLHF.